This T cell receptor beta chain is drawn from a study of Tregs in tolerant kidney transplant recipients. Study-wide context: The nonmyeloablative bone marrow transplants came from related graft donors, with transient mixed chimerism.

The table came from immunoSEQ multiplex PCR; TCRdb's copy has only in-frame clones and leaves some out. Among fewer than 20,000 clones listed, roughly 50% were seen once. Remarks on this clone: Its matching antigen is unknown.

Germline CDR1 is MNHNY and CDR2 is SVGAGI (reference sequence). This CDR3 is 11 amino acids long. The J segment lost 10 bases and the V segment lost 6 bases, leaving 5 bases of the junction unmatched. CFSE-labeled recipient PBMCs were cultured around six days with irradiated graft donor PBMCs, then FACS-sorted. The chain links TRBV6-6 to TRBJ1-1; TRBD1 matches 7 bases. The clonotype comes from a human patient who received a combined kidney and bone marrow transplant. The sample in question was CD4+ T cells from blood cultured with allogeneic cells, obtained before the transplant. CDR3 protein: CASSRDRVAFF. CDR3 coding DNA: TGTGCCAGCAGCCGTGACAGGGTAGCTTTCTTT.